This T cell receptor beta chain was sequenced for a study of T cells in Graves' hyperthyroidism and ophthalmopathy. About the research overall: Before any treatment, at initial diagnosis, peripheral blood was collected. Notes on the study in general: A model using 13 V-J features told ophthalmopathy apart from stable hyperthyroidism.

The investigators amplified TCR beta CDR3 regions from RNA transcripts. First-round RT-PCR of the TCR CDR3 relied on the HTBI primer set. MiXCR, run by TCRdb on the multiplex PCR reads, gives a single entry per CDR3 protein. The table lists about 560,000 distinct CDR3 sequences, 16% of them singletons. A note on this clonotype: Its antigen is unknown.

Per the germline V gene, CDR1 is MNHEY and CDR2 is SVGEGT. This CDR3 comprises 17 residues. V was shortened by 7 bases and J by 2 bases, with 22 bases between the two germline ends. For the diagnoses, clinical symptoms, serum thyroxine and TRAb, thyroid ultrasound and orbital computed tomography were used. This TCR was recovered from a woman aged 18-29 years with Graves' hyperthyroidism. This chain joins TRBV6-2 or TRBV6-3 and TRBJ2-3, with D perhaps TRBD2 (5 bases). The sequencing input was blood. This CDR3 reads CASTRLGLGTHTDTQYF. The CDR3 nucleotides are TGTGCCAGCACTCGACTTGGACTGGGAACCCACACAGATACGCAGTATTTT.